This record concerns one T cell receptor beta chain sequence. As yet, its antigen is unknown. The data stem from a study of OX40 agonist ivuxolimab in advanced cancers. Data came from immunoSEQ multiplex PCR; TCRdb stores just in-frame clones and leaves some out. Of tens of thousands of clones in the sample, 80% to 90% were seen once. Study-wide results and limits: Doses of 0.1 to 3.0 mg/kg were accompanied by clonal expansion of CD4+ and CD8+ blood T cells by week 6. Among the lowest levels of clonal expansion were found in partial responders at 0.1-3.0 mg/kg.

The germline V and J ends were trimmed by 4 bases and 0 bases, with 14 bases remaining between them. This CDR3 spans 16 amino acids. Germline CDR1 is SGDLS and CDR2 is YYNGEE. This clonotype was obtained from an adult with an advanced solid tumor such as melanoma, head and neck, liver or kidney cancer. The source material was CD4+ or CD8+ T cells sorted from blood, sampled in a trial of the OX40 agonist ivuxolimab. This chain joins TRBV9 and TRBJ2-1; weak D call: TRBD2 (7 bases). As DNA, the CDR3 is TGTGCCAGCAGCCTCGGGGGGACAAGCTCCTACAATGAGCAGTTCTTC. Its translation is CASSLGGTSSYNEQFF. The variable domain in full, completed from reference TRBV9 and TRBJ2-1, reads DSGVTQTPKHLITATGQRVTLRCSPRSGDLSVYWYQQSLDQGLQFLIQYYNGEERAKGNILERFSAQQFPDLHSELNLSSLELGDSALYFCASSLGGTSSYNEQFFGPGTRLTVL.